What follows describes a single T cell receptor beta chain. These data are taken from a study of T cell changes during pregnancy in multiple sclerosis. Data came from immunoSEQ multiplex PCR; TCRdb stores just in-frame clones and leaves some out. Of approximately 69,000 clones listed, around 94% are singletons. This specimen consisted of peripheral blood, obtained in the third trimester of pregnancy. This receptor was obtained from a female donor with multiple sclerosis, enrolled in a pregnancy study.

This CDR3 reads CASSQPGQGVYEQYF. The CDR3 DNA is TGCGCCAGCAGCCAGCCGGGACAGGGGGTCTACGAGCAGTACTTC. The gene calls are TRBV4-1 and TRBJ2-7; 11 bases are a match to TRBD1. After removal of 3 bases from V and 3 bases from J, the junction contained 4 bases not matched to a gene. This CDR3 is built from 15 residues. CDR1 MGHRA and CDR2 YSYEKL come from the germline V gene.